The subject of this entry is one T cell receptor beta chain. This specimen comes from a study of T cells after yellow fever vaccination. This CDR3 comprises 15 residues. Germline V lookup: CDR1 SGHTA, CDR2 FQGNSA. The V end lost 3 bases, the J end lost 6 bases, and 17 bases lay between the germline ends. TCRdb analysed the 5' RACE reads with MiXCR anew, one entry per CDR3 protein. The sample consists of about 300,000 distinct CDR3 sequences, 6.5% to 8.5% of them appearing once. The input for sequencing was PBMCs, taken roughly 46 days after the first yellow fever vaccination. This chain connects TRBV7-2 to TRBJ1-2; D unclear. The sequence was obtained from a man aged 18-30 years who received the YFV17D yellow fever vaccine. In DNA, the CDR3 is TGTGCCAGCAGCTTGGCGGGTGTTTCTACCCATGGCTACACCTTC. It yields the protein CASSLAGVSTHGYTF.